This entry lists 30 T cell receptor beta chains sequenced from one sample in a study of tumor and adjacent non-tumor tissue in lung cancer. Three rounds of nested PCR, following a modified ARM-PCR protocol, produced the TCRbeta library. TCRdb analysed the multiplex PCR reads with MiXCR anew, one entry per CDR3 protein. Counted here are about 80,000 distinct CDR3 sequences, 65% to 90% occurring once; the ten biggest clones make up about an eighth. This sample's RNA came from whole unsorted tissue. Sequences were obtained from lung tumor tissue. Receptor source: a woman aged 50 to 60 with non-small cell lung cancer.

This clonotype was recorded a few times. Just one base apart from a much larger clone, this may be a read error. The chain combines TRBV12-3 or TRBV12-4 with TRBJ1-5; the D is unclear. The CDR3 totals 15 residues. The CDR3 DNA is TGTCCCAGCAAAACCGGCGCGGGGAGCAGTCAGCCCCAGCATTTT. Residues: CPSKTGAGSSQPQHF.

On this clonotype itself: This CDR3 is missing its conserved last phenylalanine or tryptophan, likely due to a read error. The V gene is TRBV11-2, the J gene TRBJ2-7; D possibly matches TRBD1 or TRBD2 (5 bases each). V lost 5 bases, J lost 1 base, and 15 bases lay in between. Germline V gene data show CDR1 as SGHAT and CDR2 as FQNNGV. The CDR3 totals 15 residues. CDR3 protein: CASSPGASGSYEQYS. Written as DNA, the CDR3 is TGTGCCAGCAGCCCTGGGGCAAGCGGTTCCTACGAGCAGTACTCC.

The chain has TRBV29-1 and TRBJ2-1; TRBD1 is a possible D gene (6 bases). The CDR3 consists of 13 residues. Looked up from germline, CDR1 is SQVTM and CDR2 is ANQGSEA. The V gene lost 6 bases and the J gene lost 16 bases, with 25 bases spanning the gap. CDR3 DNA: TGCAGCGTGGTGTGGGGGCGCAGGGATGAGCGCTTCTTC. It specifies CSVVWGRRDERFF.

The chain has TRBV6-5 and TRBJ2-7; TRBD1 might be the D (6 bases). The V end lost 4 bases, the J end lost 2 bases, and 18 bases lay between the germline ends. CDR1 MNHEY and CDR2 SVGAGI come from the germline V gene. This CDR3 spans 16 amino acids. CDR3 sequence: CASSFGQSYWAYEQYF. CDR3 DNA sequence: TGTGCCAGCAGTTTCGGACAGTCCTACTGGGCCTACGAGCAGTACTTC.

The chain is built from TRBV11-2 and TRBJ2-1; no clear D. Between the trimmed V and J ends, which lost 9 bases and 14 bases, there was a span of 17 bases. CDR3 length: 11 residues. Germline CDR1 is SGHAT and CDR2 is FQNNGV. The CDR3 sequence is CARSPGTIEFF. Written as DNA, the CDR3 is TGTGCCAGGAGCCCCGGAACAATAGAGTTCTTC.

Note on this clonotype: As the CDR3 is not closed by the conserved phenylalanine or tryptophan, this likely results from a read error. In DNA, the CDR3 is TGTGCCAGCAGCATACACGAAATGAACACTGAAGCTTTCTTA. It is translated as CASSIHEMNTEAFL. The chain couples TRBV6-5 to TRBJ1-1, with D unresolved. V was cut by 6 bases and J by 0 bases, with 11 bases left in between. The germline V gene encodes CDR1 MNHEY and CDR2 SVGAGI. The CDR3 runs 14 residues.

As regards this clonotype: Given the absence of the conserved phenylalanine or tryptophan at the CDR3 end, a read error is likely. The DNA is omitted, as the CDR3 cannot be located on it reliably, and the CDR3 follows TCRdb's listing. The chain uses TRBV11-2 and TRBJ2-1; the D segment call TRBD1 is taken from the table without a DNA check. The CDR3 totals 12 residues, both ends included. Germline V CDR1 and CDR2: SGHAT, FQNNGV. The CDR3 reads CVSSWGHYLEFL.

Comments on this clonotype: A read error may produce the germline difference seen at one junction end. The chain joins TRBV20-1 to TRBJ2-1; D unclear. Germline values: CDR1 DFQATT, CDR2 SNEGSKA (reference sequence). This CDR3 comprises 11 residues. This CDR3 reads CSARGHDEQIF. The CDR3 region has the DNA TGCAGTGCTAGAGGGCACGATGAGCAGATCTTC.

This clonotype was detected a few times. Relative to the germline gene, one junction end is altered; a read error may explain this. The chain recombines TRBV11-3 with TRBJ1-4; D possibly corresponds to TRBD1 (5 bases). The germline V gene encodes CDR1 SGHNT and CDR2 YENEEA. The CDR3 runs to 18 residues. For the CDR3, the DNA is TGTGCCAGCAGCCTAGAAGGTGGAGGGGAGAAGGGTAGTGAAAAACTGTTTTTT. Translated, it gives CASSLEGGGEKGSEKLFF.

This chain joins TRBV29-1 and TRBJ2-1, with D possibly called TRBD1 or TRBD2 (5 bases each). The ends were cut back, 8 bases at V and 6 bases at J, with 14 bases in the middle. CDR3 length: 12 residues. CDR1 and CDR2 (germline): SQVTM, ANQGSEA. The CDR3 here is CSIGGGGNEQFF. The CDR3 DNA is TGCAGCATTGGAGGTGGGGGCAATGAGCAGTTCTTC.

The chain combines TRBV29-1 with TRBJ2-5, with a possible D match to TRBD2 (5 bases). This CDR3 has 14 amino acids. From germline, CDR1 is SQVTM and CDR2 ANQGSEA. V lost 4 bases and J 5 bases, leaving 17 bases between the germline ends. The CDR3 nucleotides are TGCAGCGTTGTTGTTCGGGGATATTGGGAGACCCAGTACTTC. Amino acids: CSVVVRGYWETQYF.

J is TRBJ2-7 and V is TRBV20-1; D perhaps matches TRBD2 (6 bases). This CDR3 spans 16 amino acids. Per the germline V gene, CDR1 is DFQATT and CDR2 is SNEGSKA (reference sequence). CDR3 sequence: CTVRDPGRGNPYEQYF. CDR3 sequence (DNA): TGCACTGTTAGAGATCCGGGTCGCGGGAATCCCTACGAGCAGTACTTC.

Remarks on this clonotype: The junction and the germline gene differ at one end; a read error may be behind it. The rearrangement joins TRBV6-2 or TRBV6-3 to TRBJ2-5; maybe TRBD2 (5 bases). The CDR3 length is 15 residues. Germline assignment: CDR1 MNHEY and CDR2 SVGEGT. CDR3 bases: TGTGCCAGCGGTTACGGTACTGGGAGCGAAGAGACCCAGTACTTC. This sequence encodes CASGYGTGSEETQYF.

The chain employs TRBV29-1 and TRBJ2-3; possibly TRBD2 for D (5 bases). CDR1 and CDR2 from the germline V gene are SQVTM and ANQGSEA. Between the trimmed V and J ends, which lost 6 bases and 9 bases, there was a span of 25 bases. The CDR3 runs 15 residues. The CDR3 is CSVLLSLGPGETQYF. The CDR3 DNA follows: TGCAGCGTCCTCCTATCTCTCGGACCTGGGGAGACGCAGTATTTT.

The rearrangement joins TRBV18 to TRBJ2-5; D is perhaps TRBD1 (6 bases). Trimming left V 3 bases short and J 0 bases short, with 11 bases between. This CDR3 spans 15 amino acids. Germline V gene sequence: CDR1 KGHSH, CDR2 LQKENI. As DNA, the CDR3 is TGTGCCAGCTCACCTCCCACAGGGTACCAAGAGACCCAGTACTTC. Amino acids: CASSPPTGYQETQYF.

A remark on this clonotype: Germline and junction disagree at one end, which may indicate a read error. The V call is TRBV4-2, the J call TRBJ2-7; the match to TRBD1 covers 8 bases. The CDR3 has 15 amino acids. Germline-derived CDR1 and CDR2 are LGHNA and YNFKEQ. The CDR3 protein is CASSHEQGVGYEHYF. The DNA for the CDR3 is TGTGCCAGCAGCCATGAACAGGGGGTTGGTTACGAGCATTACTTC.

Note on this clonotype: The junction departs from the called germline gene at one end, perhaps through a read error. Written as DNA, the CDR3 is TGCAGCGCTAGAGGTTTGGACAGGGGCTACGAGCAGTATTTC. It yields the protein CSARGLDRGYEQYF. The chain uses TRBV20-1 and TRBJ2-7; TRBD1 matches at 9 bases. There are 14 residues in the CDR3. Germline CDR1 is DFQATT and CDR2 is SNEGSKA (reference sequence).

This chain connects TRBV20-1 to TRBJ2-4; either TRBD1 or TRBD2 may supply D (5 bases each). Looked up from germline, CDR1 is DFQATT and CDR2 is SNEGSKA (reference sequence). CDR3 size: 13 residues. Trimming took off 2 bases at V and 2 bases at J, with 7 bases between the two ends. In DNA form, the CDR3 reads TGCAGTGCTAGACCGGGGCCCAAAAACATTCAGTACTTC. This translates into CSARPGPKNIQYF.

Worth noting for this clonotype: The junction does not match germline at one end; this may be a read error. The chain uses TRBV4-1 and TRBJ1-5; D is undetermined. Germline V gives CDR1 MGHRA, CDR2 YSYEKL. The CDR3 has 15 amino acids. This CDR3 is CASSQGPTNNQPQHF. The DNA of the CDR3 is TGCGCAAGCAGCCAAGGCCCGACAAACAATCAGCCCCAGCATTTT.

This clonotype was seen many times. The chain recombines TRBV7-9 with TRBJ2-6; no clear D gene. Germline-derived CDR1 and CDR2 are SEHNR and FQNEAQ (reference sequence). The CDR3 length is 17 residues. With 1 base removed from V and 2 bases from J, the gap between germline ends came to 12 bases. DNA of the CDR3: TGTGCCAGCAGCTTAGGGGCTGGGGTGCCTGGGGCCAACGTCCTGACTTTC. Translated, it gives CASSLGAGVPGANVLTF.

This clonotype turned up a few times. This could be a read error, since a much larger clone is one nucleotide away. This sequence joins TRBV28 and TRBJ2-1, with a possible D match to TRBD2 (6 bases). This CDR3 is 14 amino acids long. The germline V and J ends were trimmed by 7 bases and 2 bases, with 12 bases remaining between them. The germline gives CDR1 MDHEN, CDR2 SYDVKM. CDR3 sequence: CASNPPGAYNEQFF. CDR3 DNA: TGTGCCAGCAATCCGCCGGGAGCCTACAATGAGCAGTTCTTC. The variable domain in full, with the rest retrieved from reference TRBV28 and TRBJ2-1, is DVKVTQSSRYLVKRTGEKVFLECVQDMDHENMFWYRQDPGLGLRLIYFSYDVKMKEKGDIPEGYSVSREKKERFSLILESASTNQTSMYLCASNPPGAYNEQFFGPGTRLTVL.

Turning to this clonotype: The CDR3 ends on some other residue instead of the conserved phenylalanine or tryptophan, so this is likely a read error. The rearrangement links TRBV20-1 to TRBJ2-2, with D possibly matching TRBD2 (6 bases). Germline V CDR1 and CDR2: DFQATT, SNEGSKA (reference sequence). The germline V and J ends were trimmed by 3 bases and 4 bases, with 9 bases remaining between them. The CDR3 spans 13 residues. The CDR3: CSAREGSTGELFL. In DNA, the CDR3 is TGCAGTGCTAGGGAGGGTTCCACCGGGGAGCTGTTTCTT.

As for this clonotype: This is likely a read error, given that the CDR3 carries no conserved phenylalanine or tryptophan at its end. V usage is TRBV11-2 and J usage is TRBJ2-7; 8 bases are shared with TRBD1. This CDR3 region has 15 residues. The V gene's germline CDR1 is SGHAT and CDR2 FQNNGV. The CDR3 here is CASSFETGVTYKQYL. Here the CDR3 DNA reads TGTGCCAGCAGCTTCGAGACAGGGGTTACCTACAAGCAGTACTTG.

To note about this clonotype: The junction shows a germline mismatch at one end, possibly a read error. This chain joins TRBV12-3 or TRBV12-4 and TRBJ2-3; weak D call: TRBD2 (5 bases). The CDR3 is 14 amino acids. Here the CDR3 DNA reads TGTGCCTGCAGTGCCGGGGTGAGCACAGATACGCAGTATTTT. Its protein product is CACSAGVSTDTQYF.

Of note for this clonotype: A read error may produce the germline difference seen at one junction end. This chain joins TRBV20-1 and TRBJ2-1, with D tentatively TRBD2 (6 bases). The CDR3 spans 17 residues. Germline assignment: CDR1 DFQATT and CDR2 SNEGSKA (reference sequence). Here the CDR3 reads CSVRDPTSSESNGEQFF. DNA for the CDR3: TGCAGTGTTAGAGACCCTACATCTAGCGAGAGTAATGGTGAGCAGTTCTTC.

Comments on this clonotype: Because it lacks the conserved phenylalanine or tryptophan at the end, this CDR3 is likely a read error. V and J are TRBV20-1 and TRBJ2-5, with 12 bases fitting TRBD1. The CDR3 sequence is 17 residues long. Germline CDR1 DFQATT, CDR2 SNEGSKA (reference sequence). V shed 5 bases and J 1 base; nucleotides not matched to a gene: 11. The CDR3 sequence: CSAAPGQGAHAQETQYL. The CDR3 coding sequence is TGCAGTGCTGCACCGGGACAGGGGGCGCACGCCCAAGAGACCCAGTACCTC.

As for this clonotype: A read error may account for a junction end that differs from germline. The rearrangement links TRBV12-3 or TRBV12-4 to TRBJ2-5; D remains unclear. The CDR3 spans 14 residues. DNA for the CDR3: TGTGCCAGCAGTTTAGCGACGGTACAAGAGACCCAGTACTTT. It translates to CASSLATVQETQYF.

As to this clonotype: At one end the junction does not follow the germline gene, possibly because of a read error. V is TRBV11-2 and J is TRBJ2-2; perhaps TRBD1 as D (6 bases). The germline CDR1 and CDR2 sequences are SGHAT and FQNNGV. CDR3 length: 14 residues. As DNA, the CDR3 is TGTGCCATTAGCAAAAACTGGGACACCGGGAAGCTGTTTTTT. Translation: CAISKNWDTGKLFF.

On this clonotype: Mismatch with germline at one junction end may stem from a read error. The gene calls are TRBV11-2 and TRBJ2-3; TRBD2 matches 12 bases. CDR3 length equals 17 residues. Germline V gene sequence: CDR1 SGHAT, CDR2 FQNNGV. The CDR3 is CAISLDRRLAGADTQYF. The CDR3 coding sequence is TGTGCCATCAGCTTGGACCGGCGACTAGCGGGAGCAGATACGCAGTATTTT.

Concerning this clonotype itself: The junction departs from the called germline gene at one end, perhaps through a read error. This sequence joins TRBV6-5 and TRBJ2-1; no reliable D call. The CDR3 length is 13 residues. The germline V gene encodes CDR1 MNHEY and CDR2 SVGAGI. This CDR3 reads CVSSQVSRSEQFF. CDR3 nucleotide sequence: TGTGTCAGCAGTCAGGTCTCACGCAGTGAGCAGTTCTTC.